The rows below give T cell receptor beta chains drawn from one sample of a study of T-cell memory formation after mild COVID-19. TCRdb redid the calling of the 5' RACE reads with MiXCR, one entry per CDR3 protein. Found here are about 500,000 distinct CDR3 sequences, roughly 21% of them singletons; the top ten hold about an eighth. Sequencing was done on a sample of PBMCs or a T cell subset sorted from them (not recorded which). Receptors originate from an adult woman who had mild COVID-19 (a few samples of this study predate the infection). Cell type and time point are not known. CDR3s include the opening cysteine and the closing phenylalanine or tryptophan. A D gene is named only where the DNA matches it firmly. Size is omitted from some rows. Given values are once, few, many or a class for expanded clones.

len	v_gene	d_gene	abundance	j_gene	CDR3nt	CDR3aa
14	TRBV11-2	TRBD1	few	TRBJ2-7	TGTGCCAGCAGCTTCGACAGGGGAGCCCACGAGCAGTACTTC	CASSFDRGAHEQYF
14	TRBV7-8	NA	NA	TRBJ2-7	TGTGCCAGCAGCTTAGAAGGTTATAGCGACGAGCAGTACTTC	CASSLEGYSDEQYF
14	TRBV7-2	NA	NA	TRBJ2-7	TGTGCCAGCAGCTTAGAAGGGTTGACATCCGAGCAGTACTTC	CASSLEGLTSEQYF
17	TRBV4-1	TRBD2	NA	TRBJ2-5	TGCGCCAGCAGCCAAGATTACGGGACTAGCGGGGGGGAGACCCAGTACTTC	CASSQDYGTSGGETQYF
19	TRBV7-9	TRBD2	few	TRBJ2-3	TGTGCCAGCAGCTCACTCACCAGGACTAGCGGGGGGAGCACAGATACGCAGTATTTT	CASSSLTRTSGGSTDTQYF
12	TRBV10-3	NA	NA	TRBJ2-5	TGTGCCAGCGGGACATCGGAGGAGACCCAGTACTTC	CASGTSEETQYF
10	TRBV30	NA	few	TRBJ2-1	TGTGCCTGGGCCGACAATGAGCAGTTCTTC	CAWADNEQFF
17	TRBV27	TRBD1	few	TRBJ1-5	TGTGCCAGCAGTTTAACTGGGGACAGTTATAGCAATCAGCCCCAGCATTTT	CASSLTGDSYSNQPQHF
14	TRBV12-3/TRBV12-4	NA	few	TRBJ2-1	TGTGCCACAACGGGCGACAGGCTTACCAATGAGCAGTTCTTC	CATTGDRLTNEQFF
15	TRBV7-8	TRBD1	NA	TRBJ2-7	TGTGCCAGCAGCCCAACCCGGGACAGGGCCTACGAGCAGTACTTC	CASSPTRDRAYEQYF
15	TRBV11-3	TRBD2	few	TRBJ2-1	TGTGCCAGCAGCCGGGAGGCTAGCGAATACAATGAGCAGTTCTTC	CASSREASEYNEQFF
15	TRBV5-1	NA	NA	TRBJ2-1	TGCGCCAGCAGCTGGGGATGGGGGATCGACAATGAGCAGTTCTTC	CASSWGWGIDNEQFF
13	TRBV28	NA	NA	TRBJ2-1	TGTGCCAGCGACGACAGCTTAAAGGGTGAGCAGTTCTTC	CASDDSLKGEQFF
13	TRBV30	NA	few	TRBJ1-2	TGTGCCTGGGACACAGAGCGGAACTATGGCTACACCTTC	CAWDTERNYGYTF
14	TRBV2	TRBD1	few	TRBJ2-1	TGTGCCAGCAGTTTCAGGGGGCGCGATAATGAGCAGTTCTTC	CASSFRGRDNEQFF
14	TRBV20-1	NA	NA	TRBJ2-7	TGCAGTGCGCCGAATAGTCGCGGCAAGTACGAGCAGTACTTC	CSAPNSRGKYEQYF
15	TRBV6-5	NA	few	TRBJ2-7	TGTGCCAGCAGTAGAGACCAGCGGAAAACCTACGAGCAGTACTTC	CASSRDQRKTYEQYF
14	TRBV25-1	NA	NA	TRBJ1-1	TGTGCCAGCAGTGAACAGACAGGACTTACTGAAGCTTTCTTT	CASSEQTGLTEAFF
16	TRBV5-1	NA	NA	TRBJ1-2	TGCGCCAGCAGCCCCTCACGGGGACCTGCTAACTATGGCTACACCTTC	CASSPSRGPANYGYTF
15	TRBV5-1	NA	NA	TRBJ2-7	TGCGCCAGCAGCTTGCGAACGGATGCTGCCTACGAGCAGTACTTC	CASSLRTDAAYEQYF
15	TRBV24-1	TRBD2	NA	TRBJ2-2	TGTGCCACCAGTGAGAGCGGGAGCGGTGCCGGGGAGCTGTTTTTT	CATSESGSGAGELFF
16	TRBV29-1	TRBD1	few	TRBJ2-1	TGCAGCGTTGAACCCCGGACAGGGGTTTCCTACAATGAGCAGTTCTTC	CSVEPRTGVSYNEQFF
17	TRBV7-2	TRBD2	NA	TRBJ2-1	TGTGCCAGCAGCTTAGTGCAGCGACTAGCGGGGGACAATGAGCAGTTCTTC	CASSLVQRLAGDNEQFF
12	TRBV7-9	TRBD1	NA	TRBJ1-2	TGTGCCAGCAGCACCGGACAGGGTGGCTACACCTTC	CASSTGQGGYTF
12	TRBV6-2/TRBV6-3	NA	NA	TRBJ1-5	TGTGCCAGCGGAGATATTTCACAGCCCCAGCATTTT	CASGDISQPQHF
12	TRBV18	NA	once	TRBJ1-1	TGTGCCAGCTCAGCTATGAACACTGAAGCTTTCTTT	CASSAMNTEAFF
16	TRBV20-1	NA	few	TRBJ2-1	TGCAGTGCTAGAGACCTGGACAGTTTATCCTACAATGAGCAGTTCTTC	CSARDLDSLSYNEQFF
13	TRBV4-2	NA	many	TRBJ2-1	TGTGCCAGCAGCCGACCTTCCTCCGATGAGCAGTTCTTC	CASSRPSSDEQFF
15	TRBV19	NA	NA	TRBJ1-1	TGTGCCAGTAGTATGGATGGAGCACACAGATCGATGGCTTTCTTT	CASSMDGAHRSMAFF
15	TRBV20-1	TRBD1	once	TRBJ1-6	TGCAGTGCGGATAGGACAGGGTCCGCTGTCGAGCCCCTCCACTTT	CSADRTGSAVEPLHF
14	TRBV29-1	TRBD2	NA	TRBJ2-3	TGCAGCGTTGTCCGTGGGGGGGGCACAGATACGCAGTATTTT	CSVVRGGGTDTQYF
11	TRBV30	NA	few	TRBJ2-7	TGTGCCTGGAGTGAAGGGTTCGAGCAGTACTTC	CAWSEGFEQYF
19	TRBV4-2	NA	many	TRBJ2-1	TGTGCCAGCAGCCACAGAGGATCAGAGTTACCTAGGTGGGACAATGAGCAGTTCTTC	CASSHRGSELPRWDNEQFF
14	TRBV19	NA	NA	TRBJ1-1	TGTGCCAGTAGTCTAGAGGACAGGAACACTGAAGCTTTCTTT	CASSLEDRNTEAFF
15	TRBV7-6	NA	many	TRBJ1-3	TGTGCCAGCAGCTTAGGGGCTGGCTCTGGAAACACCATATATTTT	CASSLGAGSGNTIYF
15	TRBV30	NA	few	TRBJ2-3	TGTGCCTGGAGCCCTTCCGGGATCCGCACAGATACGCAGTATTTT	CAWSPSGIRTDTQYF
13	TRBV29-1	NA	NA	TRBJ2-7	TGCAGCGTTGATTCCGGCGAAGGTTCCGAGCAGTACTTC	CSVDSGEGSEQYF
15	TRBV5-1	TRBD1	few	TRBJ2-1	TGCGCCAGCAGAGGGACAGTCAGCGAGCGTAATGAGCAGTTCTTC	CASRGTVSERNEQFF
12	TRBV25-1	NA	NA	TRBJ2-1	TGTGCCAGCAGTGAATTTTGGACCCGAATGTTCTTC	CASSEFWTRMFF
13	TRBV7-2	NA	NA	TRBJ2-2	TGTGCCAGCAGCTTAGTGGTTCCGGGGGAGCTGTTTTTT	CASSLVVPGELFF
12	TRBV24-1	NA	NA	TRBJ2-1	TGTGCCACCAGTGACTACAACGGTGAGCAGTTCTTC	CATSDYNGEQFF
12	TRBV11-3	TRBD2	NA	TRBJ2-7	TGTGCCAGTACCGGGGGGAATTACGAGCAGTACTTC	CASTGGNYEQYF
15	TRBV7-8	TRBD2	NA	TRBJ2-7	TGTGCCAGCAGCTCCCCCGGGAGGAGCCCCTACGAGCAGTACTTC	CASSSPGRSPYEQYF
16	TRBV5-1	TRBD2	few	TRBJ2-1	TGCGCCAGCAGCTTGATGGCTAGCGGGGTATACAATGAGCAGTTCTTC	CASSLMASGVYNEQFF
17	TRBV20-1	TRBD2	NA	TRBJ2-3	TGCAGTGCCAAGACTAGCGGGAGCACGACAGTTACAGATACGCAGTATTTT	CSAKTSGSTTVTDTQYF
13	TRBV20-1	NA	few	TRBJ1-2	TGCAGTGCCACCTCGACAGTGTTAGGAGGCTACACCTTC	CSATSTVLGGYTF
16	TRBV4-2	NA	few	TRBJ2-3	TGTGCCAGCAGCCAAGGCGCGGTTAGCGGCACAGATACGCAGTATTTT	CASSQGAVSGTDTQYF
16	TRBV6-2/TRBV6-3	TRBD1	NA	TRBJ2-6	TGTGCCAGCACCTTGACAGGGCGCTCTGGGGCCAACGTCCTGACTTTC	CASTLTGRSGANVLTF